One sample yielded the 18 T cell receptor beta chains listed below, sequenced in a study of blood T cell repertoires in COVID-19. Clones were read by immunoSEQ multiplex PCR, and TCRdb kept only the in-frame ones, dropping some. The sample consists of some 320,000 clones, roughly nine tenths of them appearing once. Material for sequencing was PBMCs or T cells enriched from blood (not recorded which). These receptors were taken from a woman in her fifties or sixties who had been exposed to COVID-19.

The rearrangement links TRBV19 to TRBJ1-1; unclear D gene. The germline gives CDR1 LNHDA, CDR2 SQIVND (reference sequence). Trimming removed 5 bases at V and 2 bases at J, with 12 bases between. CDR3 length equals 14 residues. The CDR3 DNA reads TGTGCCAGTAGTCCCAAGCTTACTAACACTGAAGCTTTCTTT. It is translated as CASSPKLTNTEAFF.

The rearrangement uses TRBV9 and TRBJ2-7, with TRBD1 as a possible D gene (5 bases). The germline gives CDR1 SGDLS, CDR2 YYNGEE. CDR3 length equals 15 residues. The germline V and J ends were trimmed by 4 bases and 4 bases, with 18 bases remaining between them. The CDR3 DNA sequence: TGTGCCAGCAGCCAAGACAGACAGCTCGATTACGAGCAGTACTTC. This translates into CASSQDRQLDYEQYF.

CDR3 sequence reads: CAISGTGDTGELFF. For the CDR3, the DNA is TGTGCCATCAGTGGGACAGGGGACACCGGGGAGCTGTTTTTT. The chain couples TRBV10-3 to TRBJ2-2; 9 nucleotides align to TRBD1. This CDR3 has 14 residues. The trim removed 4 bases at V and 3 bases at J, leaving 0 bases unmatched. Germline CDR1 ENHRY, CDR2 SYGVKD.

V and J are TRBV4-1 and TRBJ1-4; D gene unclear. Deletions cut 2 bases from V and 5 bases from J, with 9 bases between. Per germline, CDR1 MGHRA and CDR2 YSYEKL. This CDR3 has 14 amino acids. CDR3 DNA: TGCGCCAGCAGCCAATCCGGGTTGAATGAAAAACTGTTTTTT. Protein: CASSQSGLNEKLFF.

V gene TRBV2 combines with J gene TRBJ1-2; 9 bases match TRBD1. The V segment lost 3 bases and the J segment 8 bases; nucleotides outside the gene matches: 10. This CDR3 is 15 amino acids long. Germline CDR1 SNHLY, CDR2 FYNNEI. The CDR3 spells CASSDRRQGVRGYTF. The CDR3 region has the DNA TGTGCCAGCAGTGATCGAAGACAGGGGGTTCGGGGCTACACCTTC.

Written as DNA, the CDR3 is TGTGCCAGCTTAGACAGACACGGCCTCCAAGAGACCCAGTACTTC. This sequence encodes CASLDRHGLQETQYF. The rearrangement uses TRBV5-6 and TRBJ2-5; D possibly corresponds to TRBD1 (5 bases). CDR1 and CDR2 from the germline V gene are SGHDT and YYEEEE. V was cut by 7 bases and J by 1 base, with 17 bases left in between. CDR3 size: 15 residues.

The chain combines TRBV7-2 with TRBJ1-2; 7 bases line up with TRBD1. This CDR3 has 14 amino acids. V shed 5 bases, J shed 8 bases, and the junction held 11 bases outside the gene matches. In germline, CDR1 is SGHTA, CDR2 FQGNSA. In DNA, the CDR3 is TGTGCCAGCAGCGTCGACAGGGAGAGGGAGGGCTACACCTTC. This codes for CASSVDREREGYTF.

The CDR3 nucleotides read TGTGCCAGCAGGCCCCAGGCCGGTCAGCCCCAGCATTTT. Encoded protein: CASRPQAGQPQHF. The J gene is TRBJ1-5, the V gene TRBV28; D remains ambiguous. The V end lost 6 bases, the J end lost 6 bases, and 12 bases lay between the germline ends. This CDR3 comprises 13 residues. Germline CDR1 is MDHEN and CDR2 is SYDVKM.

CDR3 protein: CASSITGQGVVSGTGELFF. CDR3 DNA sequence: TGTGCCAGTAGTATAACGGGACAGGGGGTAGTTAGTGGTACCGGGGAGCTGTTTTTT. This chain connects TRBV19 to TRBJ2-2; TRBD1 matches at 11 bases. The CDR3 is 19 residues long. CDR1 is LNHDA, CDR2 SQIVND, per germline (reference sequence). Trimming removed 2 bases from V and 5 bases from J; junction bases left unmatched: 13.

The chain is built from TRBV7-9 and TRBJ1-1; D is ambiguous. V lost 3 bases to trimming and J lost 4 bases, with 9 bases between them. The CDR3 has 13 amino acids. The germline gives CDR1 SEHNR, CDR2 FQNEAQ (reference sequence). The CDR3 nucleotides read TGTGCCAGCAGCTTCGAGTATATCACTGAAGCTTTCTTT. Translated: CASSFEYITEAFF.

CDR3 DNA: TGTGCCAGCAGCGAACACGGGACCTACAATGAGCAGTTCTTC. Protein: CASSEHGTYNEQFF. The rearrangement joins TRBV3-1 (or the pseudogene TRBV3-2) to TRBJ2-1; perhaps TRBD2 as D (5 bases). The V end lost 5 bases, the J end lost 2 bases, and 10 bases lay between the germline ends. The CDR3 contains 14 residues. Germline lookup yields CDR1 LGHDT and CDR2 YNNKEL (reference sequence).

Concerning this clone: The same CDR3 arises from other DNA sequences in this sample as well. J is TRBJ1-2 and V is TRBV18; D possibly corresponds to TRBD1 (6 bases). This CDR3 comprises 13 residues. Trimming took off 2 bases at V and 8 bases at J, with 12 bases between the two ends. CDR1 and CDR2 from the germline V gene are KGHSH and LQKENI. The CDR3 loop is CASSPSDSRGYTF. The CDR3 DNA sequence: TGTGCCAGCTCACCATCGGACAGTAGAGGCTACACCTTC.

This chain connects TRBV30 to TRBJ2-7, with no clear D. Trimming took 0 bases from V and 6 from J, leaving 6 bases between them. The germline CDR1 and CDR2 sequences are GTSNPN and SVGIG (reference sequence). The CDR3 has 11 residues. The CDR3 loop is CAWSVLLEQYF. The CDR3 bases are TGTGCCTGGAGTGTACTGCTCGAGCAGTACTTC.

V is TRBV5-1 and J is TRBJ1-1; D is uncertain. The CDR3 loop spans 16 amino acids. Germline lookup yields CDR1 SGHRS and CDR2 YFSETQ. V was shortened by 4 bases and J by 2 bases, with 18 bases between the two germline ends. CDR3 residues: CASSPRGEAGNTEAFF. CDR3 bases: TGCGCCAGCAGCCCGCGGGGAGAGGCCGGCAACACTGAAGCTTTCTTT.

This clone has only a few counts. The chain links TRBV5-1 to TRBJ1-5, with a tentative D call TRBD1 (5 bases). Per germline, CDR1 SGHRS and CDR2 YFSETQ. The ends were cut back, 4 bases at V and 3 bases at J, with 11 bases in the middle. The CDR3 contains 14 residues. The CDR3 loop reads CASSPDTNNQPQHF. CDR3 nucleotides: TGCGCCAGCAGCCCGGACACCAACAATCAGCCCCAGCATTTT. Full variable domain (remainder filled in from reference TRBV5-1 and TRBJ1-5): KAGVTQTPRYLIKTRGQQVTLSCSPISGHRSVSWYQQTPGQGLQFLFEYFSETQRNKGNFPGRFSGRQFSNSRSEMNVSTLELGDSALYLCASSPDTNNQPQHFGDGTRLSIL.

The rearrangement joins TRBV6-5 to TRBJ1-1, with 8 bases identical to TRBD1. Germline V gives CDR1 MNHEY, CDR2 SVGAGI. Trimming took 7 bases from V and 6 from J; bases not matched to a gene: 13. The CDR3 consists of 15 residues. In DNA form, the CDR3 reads TGTGCCAGCAATGCAGGGGGCGCTTATAGCTCTGAAGCTTTCTTT. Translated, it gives CASNAGGAYSSEAFF.

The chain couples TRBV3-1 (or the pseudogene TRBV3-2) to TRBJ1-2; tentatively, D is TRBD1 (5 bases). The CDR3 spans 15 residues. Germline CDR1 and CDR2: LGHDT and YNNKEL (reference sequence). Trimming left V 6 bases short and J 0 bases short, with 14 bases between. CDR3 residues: CASSPARGANYGYTF. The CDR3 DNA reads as TGTGCCAGCAGTCCCGCCCGGGGGGCTAACTATGGCTACACCTTC.

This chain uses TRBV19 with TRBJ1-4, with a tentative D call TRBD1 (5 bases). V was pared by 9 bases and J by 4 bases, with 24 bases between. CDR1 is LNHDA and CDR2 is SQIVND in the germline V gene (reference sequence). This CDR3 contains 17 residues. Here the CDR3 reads CASQNLGKGKGNEKLFF. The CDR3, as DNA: TGTGCCAGCCAGAATTTGGGGAAGGGGAAAGGTAATGAAAAACTGTTTTTT.